This entry features one TCR beta chain sequence. Its antigen is unidentified. Germline CDR1 is MNHNS and CDR2 is SASEGT. This CDR3 has 15 residues. Trimming removed 6 bases from V and 6 bases from J; junction bases left unmatched: 5. This sample was included in a study of Graves' ophthalmopathy and Graves' hyperthyroidism. TCR beta CDR3 regions were amplified from RNA transcripts. Second-round multiplex PCR followed a first-round RT-PCR using HTBI primers. TCRdb reanalysed the multiplex PCR reads using MiXCR and keeps one entry per CDR3 protein. Among more than 150,000 distinct CDR3 sequences, around two fifths were seen once, and the ten largest hold under 6.5%. Pregnant or lactating patients and those with other autoimmune diseases or uncontrolled infections were excluded. Diagnosis was based on clinical symptoms, serum thyroxine, TRAb, thyroid ultrasound and orbital computed tomography. Findings and limits, study-wide: A majority of expanded thyroid clonotypes exceeding 0.001 frequency were likewise present in blood. A model of 13 signatures distinguished ophthalmopathy from stable hyperthyroidism at about 86% sensitivity and 65% to 84% specificity.

What was sequenced was peripheral blood. This clonotype was obtained from a woman aged 40-49 years with Graves' ophthalmopathy. The chain carries TRBV6-1 and TRBJ2-2; 12 nucleotides align to TRBD2. Here the CDR3 reads CASRRASGRAGELFF. CDR3 DNA: TGTGCCAGCAGGAGGGCTAGCGGGAGGGCCGGGGAGCTGTTTTTT.